The present TCR beta chain was sequenced within a study of blood T cell repertoires in COVID-19. Using immunoSEQ multiplex PCR, the repertoire was profiled, and TCRdb retains in-frame clones only, with some absent. The data show about 200,000 clones, around nine tenths seen once. The CDR3 runs to 15 residues. V shed 2 bases and J 9 bases; nucleotides not matched to a gene: 1. Germline V gene data show CDR1 as MNHEY and CDR2 as SMNVEV (reference sequence). The sequenced sample consisted of peripheral blood. J is TRBJ2-1 and V is TRBV27; 16 nucleotides match TRBD2. This clonotype was sampled from a man between 18 and 29 years old with active or convalescent COVID-19. In DNA form, the CDR3 reads TGTGCCAGCAGTTTAGGGACTAGCGGGAGGGGTGAGCAGTTCTTC. Protein: CASSLGTSGRGEQFF.